Shown below are 30 T cell receptor beta chains from a single sample sequenced in a study of T cell responses to AZD1222 COVID-19 vaccine. The table came from immunoSEQ multiplex PCR; TCRdb's copy has only in-frame clones and leaves some out. The sample carries about 96,000 clones, under 90% recorded once. The material was peripheral blood, obtained on day 0 of AZD1222 vaccination. The source is an adult in good health.

The V gene is TRBV9, the J gene TRBJ2-7; TRBD2 aligns across 8 bases. The V and J ends lost 3 bases and 0 bases, in that order; junction bases with no gene match: 11. The CDR3 length is 17 residues. In germline, CDR1 is SGDLS, CDR2 YYNGEE. This CDR3 is CASSARGAGVSSYEQYF. CDR3 bases: TGTGCCAGCAGCGCGAGGGGAGCGGGGGTAAGCTCCTACGAGCAGTACTTC.

The V call is TRBV5-1, the J call TRBJ2-1; 8 bases fit TRBD2. Germline values: CDR1 SGHRS, CDR2 YFSETQ. The ends lost 4 bases at V and 0 bases at J; junction bases unmatched: 3. CDR3 size: 15 residues. The CDR3 is CASSQSGSSYNEQFF. The CDR3 DNA reads as TGCGCCAGCAGCCAAAGCGGGAGCTCCTACAATGAGCAGTTCTTC.

This rearrangement joins TRBV5-1 to TRBJ1-2; no definite D call. Germline CDR1 reads SGHRS; CDR2 reads YFSETQ. The CDR3 extends over 14 amino acids. Trimming removed 1 base at V and 2 bases at J, with 9 bases between. The CDR3 DNA reads TGCGCCAGCAGCTTGAACGGTGAGAACTATGGCTACACCTTC. It is translated as CASSLNGENYGYTF.

The chain recombines TRBV19 with TRBJ1-4, with D possibly matching TRBD1 (6 bases). Germline V gives CDR1 LNHDA, CDR2 SQIVND (reference sequence). CDR3 size: 17 residues. Trimming removed 4 bases at V and 5 bases at J, with 20 bases between. CDR3: CASSNTVGGQPNEKLFF. In DNA, the CDR3 is TGTGCCAGTAGTAACACCGTGGGGGGGCAACCGAATGAAAAACTGTTTTTT. Full variable domain (remainder filled in from reference TRBV19 and TRBJ1-4): DGGITQSPKYLFRKEGQNVTLSCEQNLNHDAMYWYRQDPGQGLRLIYYSQIVNDFQKGDIAEGYSVSREKKESFPLTVTSAQKNPTAFYLCASSNTVGGQPNEKLFFGSGTQLSVL.

This clone occurred once. The CDR3 DNA reads TGCGCCAGCAGCCAAGTCCTAGCCGGTAATGAGCAGTTCTTC. It codes for CASSQVLAGNEQFF. J is TRBJ2-1 and V is TRBV4-3, with TRBD2 as a possible D gene (5 bases). Trimming took 1 base from V and 7 from J, leaving 11 bases between them. The CDR3 is 14 amino acids. Germline V gene lookup returns CDR1 LGHNA and CDR2 YSLEER.

CDR3 sequence (DNA): TGTGCCAGCAGCTCCTCTAAGGGGAAAAATGAAAAACTGTTTTTT. It is translated as CASSSSKGKNEKLFF. V gene TRBV5-4 combines with J gene TRBJ1-4; D is perhaps TRBD1 (5 bases). The CDR3 is made up of 15 amino acids. V was shortened by 3 bases and J by 5 bases, with 14 bases between the two germline ends. Germline assignment: CDR1 SGHNT and CDR2 YYREEE (reference sequence).

The V call is TRBV30, the J call TRBJ2-7; possible D gene TRBD2, 5 bases. Trimming removed 3 bases from V and 3 bases from J, with 9 bases in between. CDR3 length: 12 amino acids. Germline loops: CDR1 GTSNPN, CDR2 SVGIG (reference sequence). For the CDR3, the DNA is TGTGCCTGGAGGGACTCCCGCTACGAGCAGTACTTC. Translating gives CAWRDSRYEQYF.

J is TRBJ2-5 and V is TRBV7-9; TRBD1 matches at 8 bases. CDR3 length equals 17 residues. CDR1 is SEHNR and CDR2 is FQNEAQ in the germline V gene (reference sequence). V dropped 5 bases and J dropped 5; count of bases not matched to a gene: 16. The CDR3 sequence is CASSPRTGLRSVETQYF. CDR3 nucleotides: TGTGCCAGCAGCCCAAGGACAGGGTTGAGGTCGGTGGAGACCCAGTACTTC.

The sample holds a few counts of this clone. The rearrangement joins TRBV10-3 to TRBJ2-4, with 8 positions matching TRBD2. After removal of 6 bases from V and 7 bases from J, the junction contained 8 bases not matched to a gene. CDR3 size: 14 residues. Germline-derived CDR1 and CDR2 are ENHRY and SYGVKD. CDR3 DNA sequence: TGTGCCATCAGCCCGGGACTAGATACGAACATTCAGTACTTC. Amino acid sequence: CAISPGLDTNIQYF.

The rearrangement links TRBV9 to TRBJ2-3, with D perhaps being TRBD1 or TRBD2 (5 bases each). Germline CDR1 is SGDLS and CDR2 is YYNGEE. V lost 4 bases, J lost 6 bases, and 21 bases lay in between. The CDR3 consists of 16 residues. The CDR3 protein is CASSSQPGPSPDTQYF. In DNA, the CDR3 is TGTGCCAGCAGCTCCCAACCGGGACCCAGCCCCGATACGCAGTATTTT.

The chain couples TRBV9 to TRBJ1-2; D is undetermined. This CDR3 spans 14 amino acids. V was pared by 6 bases and J by 3 bases, with 15 bases between. CDR1 SGDLS and CDR2 YYNGEE come from the germline V gene. Written as DNA, the CDR3 is TGTGCCAGCACCGTCACCCCCCAAGACTATGGCTACACCTTC. Protein: CASTVTPQDYGYTF. The full variable domain, its missing parts supplied by reference TRBV9 and TRBJ1-2, is DSGVTQTPKHLITATGQRVTLRCSPRSGDLSVYWYQQSLDQGLQFLIQYYNGEERAKGNILERFSAQQFPDLHSELNLSSLELGDSALYFCASTVTPQDYGYTFGSGTRLTVV.

For the CDR3, the DNA is TGCGCCAGCAGCTTGCAACAGGGGAACACCGGGGAGCTGTTTTTT. Protein: CASSLQQGNTGELFF. V usage is TRBV5-1 and J usage is TRBJ2-2; the D gene is possibly TRBD1 (6 bases). CDR3 size: 15 residues. CDR1 and CDR2 (germline): SGHRS, YFSETQ. V was pared by 1 base and J by 1 base, with 8 bases between. Together with reference TRBV5-1 and TRBJ2-2, the CDR3 gives the full variable domain: KAGVTQTPRYLIKTRGQQVTLSCSPISGHRSVSWYQQTPGQGLQFLFEYFSETQRNKGNFPGRFSGRQFSNSRSEMNVSTLELGDSALYLCASSLQQGNTGELFFGEGSRLTVL.

The gene calls are TRBV19 and TRBJ1-1; D unresolved. The CDR3 loop spans 12 amino acids. The germline CDR1 and CDR2 sequences are LNHDA and SQIVND (reference sequence). The V end lost 10 bases, the J end lost 2 bases, and 11 bases lay between the germline ends. The CDR3 DNA reads as TGTGCCACCACCCTCAGAAACACTGAAGCTTTCTTT. Translated, it gives CATTLRNTEAFF.

This rearrangement joins TRBV7-9 to TRBJ1-2; D remains ambiguous. The CDR3 covers 12 residues. V lost 5 bases, J lost 0 bases, and 4 bases lay in between. The germline V gene encodes CDR1 SEHNR and CDR2 FQNEAQ (reference sequence). CDR3 DNA: TGTGCCAGCAGCCTAACTAACTATGGCTACACCTTC. The encoded protein is CASSLTNYGYTF.

The chain combines TRBV6-5 with TRBJ1-1; a weak D match, TRBD1 (6 bases). V was shortened by 8 bases and J by 8 bases, with 15 bases between the two germline ends. CDR3 length equals 12 residues. Germline CDR1 and CDR2: MNHEY and SVGAGI. The CDR3 sequence is CASVGVRGEAFF. CDR3 bases: TGTGCCAGCGTCGGGGTAAGGGGGGAAGCTTTCTTT.

This clone showed up just a few times. V usage is TRBV18 and J usage is TRBJ1-6; D remains ambiguous. V lost 3 bases and J lost 7, with 10 bases in between. CDR3 length: 14 residues. Germline V gives CDR1 KGHSH, CDR2 LQKENI. This chain's CDR3 is CASSPLGWNSPLHF. CDR3 DNA sequence: TGTGCCAGCTCACCTTTAGGTTGGAATTCACCCCTCCACTTT. Filled out from reference TRBV18 and TRBJ1-6, the complete variable domain reads NAGVMQNPRHLVRRRGQEARLRCSPMKGHSHVYWYRQLPEEGLKFMVYLQKENIIDESGMPKERFSAEFPKEGPSILRIQQVVRGDSAAYFCASSPLGWNSPLHFGNGTRLTVT.

The chain couples TRBV5-1 to TRBJ2-5; D perhaps matches TRBD1 (6 bases). V gave up 2 bases and J gave up 1 base, with 6 bases separating them. From germline, CDR1 is SGHRS and CDR2 YFSETQ. This CDR3 region has 13 residues. Here the CDR3 reads CASSLGGQETQYF. DNA of the CDR3: TGCGCCAGCAGCTTAGGGGGCCAAGAGACCCAGTACTTC.

The chain combines TRBV4-3 with TRBJ2-1, with 9 bases aligning to TRBD2. This CDR3 contains 16 residues. J was trimmed by 10 bases and V by 2 bases; bases with no gene match: 12. Germline values: CDR1 LGHNA, CDR2 YSLEER. Written as DNA, the CDR3 is TGCGCCAGCAGCCAAAATAGGGCGGGAGGGCCGGAAGAGCAGTTCTTC. Protein product: CASSQNRAGGPEEQFF.

The V call is TRBV6-4, the J call TRBJ2-1; weak D call: TRBD2 (5 bases). Germline V gene lookup returns CDR1 MRHNA and CDR2 SNTAGT. The CDR3 sequence is 13 residues long. Deletions cut 2 bases from V and 7 bases from J, with 9 bases between. Written as DNA, the CDR3 is TGTGCCAGCAGTGACCTATCGGGGAATGAGCAGTTCTTC. Translated: CASSDLSGNEQFF.

The chain recombines TRBV4-2 with TRBJ1-1; D call uncertain. The CDR3 has 15 residues. The germline CDR1 and CDR2 sequences are LGHNA and YNFKEQ. V was shortened by 0 bases and J by 1 base, with 9 bases between the two germline ends. CDR3 bases: TGTGCCAGCAGCCAAGATCCCAGTTCGAACACTGAAGCTTTCTTT. Its translation is CASSQDPSSNTEAFF.

This rearrangement joins TRBV19 to TRBJ2-7; tentative D call: TRBD2 (5 bases). This CDR3 is built from 14 residues. The germline V and J ends were trimmed by 1 base and 5 bases, with 12 bases remaining between them. CDR1 is LNHDA and CDR2 is SQIVND in the germline V gene (reference sequence). The CDR3 nucleotides are TGTGCCAGTAGTATAGTTTCCGGGGTTGACGAGCAGTACTTC. Translated, it gives CASSIVSGVDEQYF.

A single count supports this clone. The chain uses TRBV2 and TRBJ1-2, with D unclear. Per the germline V gene, CDR1 is SNHLY and CDR2 is FYNNEI. The V end lost 4 bases, the J end lost 5 bases, and 11 bases lay between the germline ends. The length of the CDR3 is 13 residues. CDR3 nucleotide sequence: TGTGCCAGCAGTGTGAGGCAGTTTTATGGCTACACCTTC. Translating gives CASSVRQFYGYTF.

This clone was detected a few times. The V and J genes are TRBV18 and TRBJ2-1, with 9 nucleotides matching TRBD1. Per germline, CDR1 KGHSH and CDR2 LQKENI. The CDR3 has 15 residues. V was pared by 5 bases and J by 7 bases, with 9 bases of the junction left unmatched. CDR3 protein: CASSSRTGAMNEQFF. The CDR3 region has the DNA TGTGCCAGCTCATCGAGGACAGGGGCAATGAATGAGCAGTTCTTC.

J is TRBJ1-6 and V is TRBV19; D perhaps matches TRBD1 (5 bases). The CDR3 covers 14 residues. Germline lookup yields CDR1 LNHDA and CDR2 SQIVND (reference sequence). The V and J ends lost 8 bases and 10 bases respectively, with 18 bases between them. For the CDR3, the DNA is TGTGCCAGTTTGCCTTGGCAGGGAGGATCACCCCTCCACTTT. Translated: CASLPWQGGSPLHF.

V and J are TRBV19 and TRBJ2-1; perhaps TRBD2 as D (6 bases). The CDR3 runs to 14 residues. The ends were cut back, 3 bases at V and 10 bases at J, with 16 bases in the middle. The V gene's germline CDR1 is LNHDA and CDR2 SQIVND (reference sequence). The CDR3 sequence: CASSIGRDIKEQFF. CDR3 bases: TGTGCCAGTAGTATCGGGCGGGATATCAAGGAGCAGTTCTTC.

The CDR3: CASSTTEAYGYTF. CDR3 bases: TGTGCCAGCTCAACGACAGAAGCCTATGGCTACACCTTC. V usage is TRBV18 and J usage is TRBJ1-2; TRBD1 might be the D (5 bases). Germline V gene data show CDR1 as KGHSH and CDR2 as LQKENI. V lost 5 bases and J lost 4, with 11 bases in between. This CDR3 comprises 13 residues.

The rearrangement uses TRBV3-1 (or the pseudogene TRBV3-2) and TRBJ1-2; 8 bases map to TRBD1. With V trimmed by 3 bases and J by 3 bases, 3 bases remained unmatched. CDR1 is LGHDT, CDR2 YNNKEL, per germline (reference sequence). The CDR3 contains 14 residues. CDR3 sequence: CASSQVTGDYGYTF. The CDR3 nucleotides are TGTGCCAGCAGCCAGGTGACAGGGGACTATGGCTACACCTTC.

The genes are TRBV7-8 and TRBJ2-7, with 7 bases fitting TRBD2. Trimming removed 7 bases from V and 2 bases from J; junction bases left unmatched: 11. Germline-derived CDR1 and CDR2 are SGHVS and FQNEAQ. This CDR3 contains 15 residues. DNA of the CDR3: TGTGCCAGCACCTTTGGGCAGCGGGACGCCTACGAGCAGTACTTC. This encodes CASTFGQRDAYEQYF.

The chain combines TRBV19 with TRBJ2-1; 11 positions match TRBD1. The V and J ends lost 4 bases and 5 bases, in that order; junction bases with no gene match: 7. Germline CDR1 LNHDA, CDR2 SQIVND (reference sequence). The CDR3 has 16 residues. This chain's CDR3 is CASSTLGTGGHNEQFF. The CDR3 nucleotides are TGTGCCAGTAGTACGCTAGGGACAGGGGGGCACAATGAGCAGTTCTTC.

This chain links TRBV7-2 with TRBJ2-7; 9 bases agree with TRBD1. The CDR3 runs to 15 residues. The V segment lost 5 bases and the J segment 1 base; nucleotides outside the gene matches: 6. The germline gives CDR1 SGHTA, CDR2 FQGNSA. The chain's CDR3 is CASSVGGTGSYEQYF. Here the CDR3 DNA reads TGTGCCAGCAGCGTTGGGGGGACAGGGTCCTACGAGCAGTACTTC.